This T cell receptor (beta chain) originates from a study of T cells in localized non-small cell lung cancer. Overall study results and limits: The tumor had only one region sequenced, so heterogeneity remains possible. Clonality peaked in uninvolved adjacent lung rather than tumor. When the top 100 tumor clones were examined, a median around 58 of them also appeared in the adjacent lung, which was paired and uninvolved. Higher blood T cell density tracked longer overall survival.

Points on this clone: Its antigen remains unidentified.

Data came from immunoSEQ multiplex PCR; TCRdb stores just in-frame clones and leaves some out. Here the sample spans tens of thousands of clones, over 75% being singletons. This CDR3 contains 15 residues. The V gene lost 0 bases and the J gene lost 4 bases, with 8 bases spanning the gap. Germline V gene lookup returns CDR1 SGHNT and CDR2 YYREEE (reference sequence). The chain carries TRBV5-4 and TRBJ1-6; D is unresolved. The starting material was peripheral blood, obtained before any cancer treatment. The sequence derives from a male donor aged 60 or over with stage III lung adenocarcinoma. CDR3 in amino acids: CASSLESAYNSPLHF. DNA for the CDR3: TGTGCCAGCAGCTTGGAGTCCGCATATAATTCACCCCTCCACTTT.